The 15 T cell receptor beta chains below were found in one sample sequenced in a study of shared clonotypes between healthy human individuals. The data were produced by immunoSEQ multiplex PCR, yet TCRdb's version contains in-frame clones alone and is incomplete. The sample lists around 1.9 million clones, around 93% seen once, with roughly 1.7% in the top ten. CD45RO-negative cells were positively selected for CCR7, leaving out terminally differentiated effector memory CD45RA+ cells. The sample was naive CD8+ T cells from PBMCs. These receptors came from a man aged 18-30 years in good health. Some clones in this sample may be carry-over from other donors' samples.

Notes on this clone: This sample includes further DNA sequences coding for the same CDR3. The chain uses TRBV19 and TRBJ2-6; D remains ambiguous. CDR1 is LNHDA, CDR2 SQIVND, per germline (reference sequence). CDR3 length equals 15 residues. V shed 3 bases and J shed 0 bases, with 6 bases lying between them. The CDR3 sequence: CASSIWASGANVLTF. CDR3 coding DNA: TGTGCCAGTAGTATCTGGGCCTCTGGGGCCAACGTCCTGACTTTC. Complete variable domain (other parts from reference TRBV19 and TRBJ2-6): DGGITQSPKYLFRKEGQNVTLSCEQNLNHDAMYWYRQDPGQGLRLIYYSQIVNDFQKGDIAEGYSVSREKKESFPLTVTSAQKNPTAFYLCASSIWASGANVLTFGAGSRLTVL.

The V and J genes are TRBV4-1 and TRBJ2-5, with TRBD1 matching 8 bases. The closer fit of TRBJ2-7 to the DNA end suggests the J call may be wrong. From germline, CDR1 is MGHRA and CDR2 YSYEKL. The CDR3 totals 14 residues. As DNA, the CDR3 is TGCGCCAGCAGCACCCGGACAGGGACCTACGAGCAGTACTTC. As protein: CASSTRTGTYEQYF.

The genes are TRBV7-2 and TRBJ1-1; 8 bases are a match to TRBD1. There are 14 residues in the CDR3. Germline trimming cut 3 bases from V and 5 bases from J; bases unmatched to any gene: 5. Germline V gene data show CDR1 as SGHTA and CDR2 as FQGNSA. The CDR3, as DNA: TGTGCCAGCAGCTTGACAGGGGCGGTGACTGAAGCTTTCTTT. Amino acid sequence: CASSLTGAVTEAFF.

The rearrangement joins TRBV7-9 to TRBJ2-1; D is possibly TRBD2 (5 bases). The CDR3 runs to 14 residues. V dropped 1 base and J dropped 9 bases, with 13 bases sitting between them. Germline V gene sequence: CDR1 SEHNR, CDR2 FQNEAQ (reference sequence). The CDR3 region is CASSLDLFRGEQFF. CDR3 nucleotide sequence: TGTGCCAGCAGCTTAGACCTCTTTCGGGGTGAGCAGTTCTTC.

The rearrangement joins TRBV25-1 to TRBJ2-5; D remains ambiguous. The germline V gene has CDR1 MGHDK and CDR2 SYGVNS. The CDR3 spans 14 residues. Trimming removed 4 bases at V and 5 bases at J, with 14 bases between. The CDR3 nucleotides read TGTGCCAGCAGTGGACCTGGACGAGAGGAGACCCAGTACTTC. Translating it yields CASSGPGREETQYF.

A single count supports this clone. The CDR3 reads CASSFPKYGSGAYNEQFF. DNA for the CDR3: TGTGCCAGCAGTTTCCCAAAATATGGTAGCGGAGCCTACAATGAGCAGTTCTTC. The rearrangement uses TRBV28 and TRBJ2-1; the D gene is possibly TRBD2 (6 bases). CDR1 is MDHEN, CDR2 SYDVKM, per germline. V lost 3 bases, J lost 2 bases, and 20 bases lay in between. The CDR3 is 18 amino acids.

The chain recombines TRBV7-8 with TRBJ2-5, with no clear D. V lost 3 bases to trimming and J lost 7 bases, with 15 bases between them. CDR1 SGHVS and CDR2 FQNEAQ come from the germline V gene. The CDR3 loop spans 14 amino acids. The DNA of the CDR3 is TGTGCCAGCAGCTTGATTACAGCCCTCTGGACCCAGTACTTC. Translated: CASSLITALWTQYF.

The chain couples TRBV28 to TRBJ1-2; no clear D. The CDR3 length is 13 residues. Looked up from germline, CDR1 is MDHEN and CDR2 is SYDVKM. V shed 6 bases and J shed 3 bases, with 11 bases lying between them. This CDR3 reads CASSDEGYYGYTF. Here the CDR3 DNA reads TGTGCCAGCAGCGATGAAGGGTACTATGGCTACACCTTC.

The chain links TRBV5-1 to TRBJ2-7, with D possibly matching TRBD2 (6 bases). V lost 0 bases and J 2 bases, leaving 12 bases between the germline ends. Germline CDR1 reads SGHRS; CDR2 reads YFSETQ. The CDR3 totals 15 residues. The CDR3 nucleotides are TGCGCCAGCAGCTTGGAAGGACTACGCGCCTACGAGCAGTACTTC. Encoded protein: CASSLEGLRAYEQYF.

The chain recombines TRBV27 with TRBJ1-2, with 10 bases matching TRBD1. The CDR3 extends over 15 amino acids. Germline loops: CDR1 MNHEY, CDR2 SMNVEV (reference sequence). V lost 4 bases to trimming and J lost 5 bases; unmatched junction nucleotides: 7. CDR3 bases: TGTGCCAGCAGTTCCCGACAGGGGGCAGGGTATGGCTACACCTTC. Its translation is CASSSRQGAGYGYTF.

This rearrangement joins TRBV5-6 to TRBJ2-2, with TRBD1 matching 8 bases. The V gene end was trimmed by 4 bases and the J gene end by 6 bases; junction bases not matched to a gene: 5. Germline CDR1 SGHDT, CDR2 YYEEEE. There are 14 residues in the CDR3. CDR3 sequence: CASSPTGVPGELFF. The CDR3 region has the DNA TGTGCCAGCAGCCCGACAGGGGTTCCCGGGGAGCTGTTTTTT. Combining the CDR3 with reference TRBV5-6 and TRBJ2-2 gives the whole variable domain DAGVTQSPTHLIKTRGQQVTLRCSPKSGHDTVSWYQQALGQGPQFIFQYYEEEERQRGNFPDRFSGHQFPNYSSELNVNALLLGDSALYLCASSPTGVPGELFFGEGSRLTVL.

V usage is TRBV27 and J usage is TRBJ1-5; D may be TRBD1 (5 bases). The V gene's germline CDR1 is MNHEY and CDR2 SMNVEV (reference sequence). The CDR3 extends over 13 amino acids. V gave up 6 bases and J gave up 8 bases, with 14 bases separating them. CDR3 in amino acids: CASSLWGTEPQHF. The CDR3 coding sequence is TGTGCCAGCAGCCTTTGGGGGACGGAGCCCCAGCATTTT.

This clone was observed once. This sequence joins TRBV9 and TRBJ2-7; D possibly uses TRBD1 or TRBD2 (5 bases each). The CDR3 has 14 amino acids. CDR1 and CDR2 (germline): SGDLS, YYNGEE. The ends were cut back, 4 bases at V and 1 base at J, with 12 bases in the middle. The CDR3 loop is CASSYGTVSYEQYF. CDR3 nucleotide sequence: TGTGCCAGCAGCTACGGGACGGTTTCCTACGAGCAGTACTTC.

The CDR3 loop reads CASSLQGAYEQYF. In nucleotides, the CDR3 is TGTGCCAGCAGCTTACAGGGGGCTTACGAGCAGTACTTC. This chain uses TRBV13 with TRBJ2-7, with 8 nucleotides matching TRBD1. This CDR3 region has 13 residues. Trimming at V came to 2 bases and at J to 4 bases, leaving 1 base not matched to a gene. Germline CDR1 PRHDT, CDR2 FYEKMQ (reference sequence). Based on the CDR3 plus reference TRBV13 and TRBJ2-7, the full variable domain is AAGVIQSPRHLIKEKRETATLKCYPIPRHDTVYWYQQGPGQDPQFLISFYEKMQSDKGSIPDRFSAQQFSDYHSELNMSSLELGDSALYFCASSLQGAYEQYFGPGTRLTVT.

The rearrangement links TRBV6-6 to TRBJ2-1, with 7 bases that match TRBD2. Trimming cost V 4 bases and J 2 bases; bases outside gene matches: 5. The CDR3 loop spans 15 amino acids. CDR1 and CDR2 from the germline V gene are MNHNY and SVGAGI (reference sequence). The CDR3 region is CASSSSGTTYNEQFF. The CDR3 region has the DNA TGTGCCAGCAGTTCGAGCGGGACCACCTACAATGAGCAGTTCTTC.